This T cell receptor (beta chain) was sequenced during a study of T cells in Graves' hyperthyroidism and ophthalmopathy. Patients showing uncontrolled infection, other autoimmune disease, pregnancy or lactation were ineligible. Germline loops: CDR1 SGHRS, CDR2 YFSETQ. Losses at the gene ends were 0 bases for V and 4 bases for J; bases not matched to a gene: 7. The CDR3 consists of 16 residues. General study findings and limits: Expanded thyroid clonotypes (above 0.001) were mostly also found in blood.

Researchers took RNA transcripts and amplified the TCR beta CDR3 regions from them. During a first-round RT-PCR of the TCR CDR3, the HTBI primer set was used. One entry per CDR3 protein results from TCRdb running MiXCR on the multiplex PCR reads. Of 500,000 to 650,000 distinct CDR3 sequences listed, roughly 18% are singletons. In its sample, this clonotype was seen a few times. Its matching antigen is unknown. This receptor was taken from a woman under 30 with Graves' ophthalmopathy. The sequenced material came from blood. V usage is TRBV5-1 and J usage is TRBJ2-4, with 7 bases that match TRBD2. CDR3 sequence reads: CASSLVGGTLKNIQYF. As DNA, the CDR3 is TGCGCCAGCAGCTTGGTGGGGGGGACCTTAAAAAACATTCAGTACTTC.